A selection of T cell receptor beta chains follows, all from one sample in a study of OX40 agonist ivuxolimab in advanced cancers. Sequencing was performed with immunoSEQ multiplex PCR; in TCRdb, only in-frame clones are kept and a portion is missing. The sample holds around 85,000 clones, about 89% seen once. The input for sequencing was CD4+ or CD8+ T cells sorted from blood, taken in a trial of the OX40 agonist ivuxolimab. These receptors were obtained from an adult with an advanced solid tumor such as melanoma, head and neck, liver or kidney cancer. CDR3s include the opening cysteine and the closing phenylalanine or tryptophan.

>TRBJ1-1|TRBV5-5
CASSQQGSEAFF
>TRBJ1-1|TRBV30
CAWNPSDTMNTEAFF
>TRBJ1-1|TRBV13
CASSLISRQGNTEAFF
>TRBJ2-3|TRBV19
CASSKRLAEADTQYF
>TRBJ1-1|TRBV19
CASSIGLAEAFF
>TRBJ1-6|TRBV27
CASRVGGGFYNSPLHF
>TRBJ1-5|TRBV14
CASSLSHISPQHF
>TRBJ2-7|TRBV27
CASSLSYGTPRYEQYF
>TRBJ2-5|TRBV5-1
CASSLGSGETQYF
>TRBJ2-1|TRBV6-5
CASSYSSYNEQFF
>TRBJ1-1|TRBV9
CASSVLTDMNTEAFF
>TRBJ2-2|TRBV6-1
CASSEADTGELFF
>TRBJ2-4|TRBV2
CASSETGGGAYF
>TRBJ2-3|TRBV7-2
CASSEHPSLDTQYF
>TRBJ2-5|TRBV30
CAAWTGNYQETQYF
>TRBJ2-3|TRBV19
CASRIVGTSTDTQYF
>TRBJ1-5|TRBV4-2
CASSQFGNQPQHF
>TRBJ2-1|TRBV6-5
CASSYLPRGGNNEQFF
>TRBJ1-5|TRBV6-5
CASSYRDLANQPQHF
>TRBJ1-5|TRBV28
CASSTIYGNQPQHF
>TRBJ2-5|TRBV9
CASSTEQGEETQYF
>TRBJ2-1|TRBV7-9
CASSTGQGVYNEQFF
>TRBJ1-5|TRBV30
CAWSSQGILNQPQHF
>TRBJ2-3|TRBV10-3
CAISGQGWTDTQYF
>TRBJ1-5|TRBV12-2
CASRPPGRGQPQHF
>TRBJ2-7|TRBV25-1
CASSDFAVGPEQYF
>TRBJ1-5|TRBV11-2
CASSLYPRQGDQPQHF
>TRBJ2-5|TRBV30
CAWSLGLRETQYF
>TRBJ2-1|TRBV7-8
CASSLLAGEVVNEQFF
>TRBJ2-7|TRBV13
CASSLGSAYEQYF
>TRBJ2-1|TRBV6-4
CASSASSYNEQFF
>TRBJ1-5|TRBV28
CASSLGTYSNQPQHF
>TRBJ1-5|TRBV15
CATSRDGTQPQHF
>TRBJ1-1|TRBV6-5
CASSPGGSAEAFF
>TRBJ1-6|TRBV5-1
CASSPGLNSPLHF
>TRBJ2-3|TRBV19
CASSRLAGVTDTQYF
>TRBJ1-2|TRBV20-1
CSAANYGYTF
>TRBJ2-1|TRBV7-9
CASSDIRDSLNNEQFF
>TRBJ1-5|TRBV16
CASSQSTDQPQHF
>TRBJ2-1|TRBV2
CASSEGSIPLLPEQFF
>TRBJ2-1|TRBV6-5
CASSYIASNEQFF
>TRBJ2-7|TRBV2
CASSAGLLYEQYF
>TRBJ2-3|TRBV28
CASSPLQGPTPDTQYF
>TRBJ1-2|TRBV4-3
CASSQRTGYYGYTF
>TRBJ1-2|TRBV4-2
CASSQDALGQAYGYTF
>TRBJ2-5|TRBV28
CASSLLLAGVETQYF
>TRBJ2-3|TRBV28
CASSLGDTQYF
>TRBJ1-5|TRBV7-8
CASSLVVRGSNQPQHF